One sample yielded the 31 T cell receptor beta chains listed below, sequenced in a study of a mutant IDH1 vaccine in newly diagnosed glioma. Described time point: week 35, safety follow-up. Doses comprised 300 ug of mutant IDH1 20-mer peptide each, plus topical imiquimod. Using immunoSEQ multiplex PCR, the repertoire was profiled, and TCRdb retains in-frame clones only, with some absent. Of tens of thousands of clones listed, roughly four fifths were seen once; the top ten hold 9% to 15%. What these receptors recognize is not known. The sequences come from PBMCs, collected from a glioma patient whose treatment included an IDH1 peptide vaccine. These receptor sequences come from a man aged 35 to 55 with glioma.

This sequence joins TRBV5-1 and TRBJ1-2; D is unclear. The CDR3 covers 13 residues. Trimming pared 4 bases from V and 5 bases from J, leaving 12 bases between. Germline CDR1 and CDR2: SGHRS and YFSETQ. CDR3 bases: TGCGCCAGCAGCCCGGATATAACATATGGCTACACCTTC. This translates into CASSPDITYGYTF.

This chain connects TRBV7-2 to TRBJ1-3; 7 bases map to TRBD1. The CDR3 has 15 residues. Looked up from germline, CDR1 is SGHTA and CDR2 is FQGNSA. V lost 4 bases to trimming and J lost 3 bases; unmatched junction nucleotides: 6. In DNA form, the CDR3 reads TGTGCCAGCAGCTCCCAGACAGGGATTGGAAACACCATATATTTT. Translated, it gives CASSSQTGIGNTIYF.

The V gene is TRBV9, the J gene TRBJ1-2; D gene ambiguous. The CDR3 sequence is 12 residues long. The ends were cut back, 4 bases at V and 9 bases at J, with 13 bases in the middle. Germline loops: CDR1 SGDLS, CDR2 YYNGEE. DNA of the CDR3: TGTGCCAGCAGCCCCCATTGCTGGAGCTACACCTTC. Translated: CASSPHCWSYTF.

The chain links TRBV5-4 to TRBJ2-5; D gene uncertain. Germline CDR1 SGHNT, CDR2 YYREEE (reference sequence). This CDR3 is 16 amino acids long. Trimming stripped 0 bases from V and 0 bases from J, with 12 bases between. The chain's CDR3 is CASSLVGSADQETQYF. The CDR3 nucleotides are TGTGCCAGCAGCTTGGTGGGGTCCGCCGACCAAGAGACCCAGTACTTC.

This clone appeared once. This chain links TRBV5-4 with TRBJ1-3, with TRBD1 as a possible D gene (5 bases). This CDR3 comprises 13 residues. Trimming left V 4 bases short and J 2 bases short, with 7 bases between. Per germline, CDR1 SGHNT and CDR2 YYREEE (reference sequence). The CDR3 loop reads CASSGGTGNTIYF. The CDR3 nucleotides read TGTGCCAGCAGCGGGGGAACTGGAAACACCATATATTTT.

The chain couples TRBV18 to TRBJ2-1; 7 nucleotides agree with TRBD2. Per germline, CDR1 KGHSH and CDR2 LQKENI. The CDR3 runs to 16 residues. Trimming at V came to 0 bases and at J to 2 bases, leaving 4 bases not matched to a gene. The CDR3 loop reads CASSPPGLAAYNEQFF. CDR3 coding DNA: TGTGCCAGCTCACCACCGGGGCTAGCGGCCTACAATGAGCAGTTCTTC.

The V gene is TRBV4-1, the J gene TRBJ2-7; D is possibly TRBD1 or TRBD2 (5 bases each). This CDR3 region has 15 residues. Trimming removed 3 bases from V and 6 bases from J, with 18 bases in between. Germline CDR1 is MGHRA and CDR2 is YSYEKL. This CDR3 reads CASSHRGLLEGEQYF. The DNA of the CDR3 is TGCGCCAGCAGCCACCGGGGCCTTCTAGAAGGCGAGCAGTACTTC.

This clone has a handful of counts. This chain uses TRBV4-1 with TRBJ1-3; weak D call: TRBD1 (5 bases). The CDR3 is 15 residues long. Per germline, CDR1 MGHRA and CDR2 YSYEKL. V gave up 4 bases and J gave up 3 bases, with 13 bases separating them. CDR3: CASSRLGAGGNTIYF. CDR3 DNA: TGCGCCAGCAGCCGATTAGGGGCGGGTGGAAACACCATATATTTT.

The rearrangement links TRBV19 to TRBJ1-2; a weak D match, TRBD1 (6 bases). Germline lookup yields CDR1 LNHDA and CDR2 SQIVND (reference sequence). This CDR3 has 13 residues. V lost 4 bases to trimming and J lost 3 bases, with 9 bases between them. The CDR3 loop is CASSTGEDYGYTF. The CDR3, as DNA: TGTGCCAGTAGTACAGGGGAGGACTATGGCTACACCTTC.

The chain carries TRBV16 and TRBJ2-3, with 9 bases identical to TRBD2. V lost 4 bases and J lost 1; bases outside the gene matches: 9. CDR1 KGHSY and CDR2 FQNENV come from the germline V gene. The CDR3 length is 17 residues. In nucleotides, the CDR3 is TGTGCCAGCAGCCCAAGAATTACTAGCGGGCGCACAGATACGCAGTATTTT. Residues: CASSPRITSGRTDTQYF.

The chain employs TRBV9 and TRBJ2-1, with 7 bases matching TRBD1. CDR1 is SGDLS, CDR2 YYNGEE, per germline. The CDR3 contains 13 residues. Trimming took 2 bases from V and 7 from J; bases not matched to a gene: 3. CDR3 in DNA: TGTGCCAGCAGCGTGACAGGGAGAAATGAGCAGTTCTTC. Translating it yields CASSVTGRNEQFF.

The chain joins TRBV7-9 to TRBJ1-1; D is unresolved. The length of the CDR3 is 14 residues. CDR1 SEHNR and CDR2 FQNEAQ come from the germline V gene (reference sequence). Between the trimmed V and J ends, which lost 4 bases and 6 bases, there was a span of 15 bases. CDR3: CASSYAFAVSEAFF. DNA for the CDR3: TGTGCCAGCAGCTATGCCTTCGCCGTGTCTGAAGCTTTCTTT.

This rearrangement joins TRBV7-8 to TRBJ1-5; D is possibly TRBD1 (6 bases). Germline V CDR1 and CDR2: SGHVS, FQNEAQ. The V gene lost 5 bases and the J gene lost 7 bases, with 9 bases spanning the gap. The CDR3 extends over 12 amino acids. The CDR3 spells CASSEGEQPQHF. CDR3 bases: TGTGCCAGCAGCGAGGGGGAACAGCCCCAGCATTTT.

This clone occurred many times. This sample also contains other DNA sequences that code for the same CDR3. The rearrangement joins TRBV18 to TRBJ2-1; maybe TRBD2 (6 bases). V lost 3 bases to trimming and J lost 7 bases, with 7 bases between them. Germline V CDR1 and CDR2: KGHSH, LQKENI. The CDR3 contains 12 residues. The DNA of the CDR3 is TGTGCCAGCTCACCCGGAGGGAATGAGCAGTTCTTC. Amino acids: CASSPGGNEQFF.

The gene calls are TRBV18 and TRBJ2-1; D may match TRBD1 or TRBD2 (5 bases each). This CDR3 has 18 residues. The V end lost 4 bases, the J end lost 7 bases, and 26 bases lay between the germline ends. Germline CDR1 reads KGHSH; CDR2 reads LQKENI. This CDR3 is CASSRGPARVEGRNEQFF. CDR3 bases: TGTGCCAGCTCACGGGGACCAGCGAGGGTCGAAGGCCGAAATGAGCAGTTCTTC.

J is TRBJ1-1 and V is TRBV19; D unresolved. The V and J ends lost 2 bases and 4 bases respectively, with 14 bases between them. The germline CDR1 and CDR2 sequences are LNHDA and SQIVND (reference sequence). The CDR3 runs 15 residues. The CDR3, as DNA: TGTGCCAGTAGTATACACACCATACGGGCCACTGAAGCTTTCTTT. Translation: CASSIHTIRATEAFF. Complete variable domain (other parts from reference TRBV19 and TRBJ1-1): DGGITQSPKYLFRKEGQNVTLSCEQNLNHDAMYWYRQDPGQGLRLIYYSQIVNDFQKGDIAEGYSVSREKKESFPLTVTSAQKNPTAFYLCASSIHTIRATEAFFGQGTRLTVV.

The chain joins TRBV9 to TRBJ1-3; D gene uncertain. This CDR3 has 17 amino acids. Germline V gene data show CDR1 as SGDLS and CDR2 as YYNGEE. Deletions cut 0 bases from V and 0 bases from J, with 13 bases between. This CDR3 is CASSVAEVRSSGNTIYF. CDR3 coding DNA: TGTGCCAGCAGCGTAGCTGAGGTCCGGAGCTCTGGAAACACCATATATTTT.

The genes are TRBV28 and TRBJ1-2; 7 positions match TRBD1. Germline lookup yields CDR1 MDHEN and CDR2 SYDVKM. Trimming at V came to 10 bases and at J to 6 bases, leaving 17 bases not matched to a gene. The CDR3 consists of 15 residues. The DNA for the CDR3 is TGTGCCACCCCGTCCCGACGGGACAGTCCCGATGGCTACACCTTC. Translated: CATPSRRDSPDGYTF.

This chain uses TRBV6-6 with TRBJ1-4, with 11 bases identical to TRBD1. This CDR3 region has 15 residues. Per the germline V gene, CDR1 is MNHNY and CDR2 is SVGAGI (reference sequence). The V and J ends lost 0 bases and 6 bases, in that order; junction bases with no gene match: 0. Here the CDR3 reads CASSYSDRGHEKLFF. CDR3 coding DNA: TGTGCCAGCAGTTACTCGGACAGGGGGCATGAAAAACTGTTTTTT.

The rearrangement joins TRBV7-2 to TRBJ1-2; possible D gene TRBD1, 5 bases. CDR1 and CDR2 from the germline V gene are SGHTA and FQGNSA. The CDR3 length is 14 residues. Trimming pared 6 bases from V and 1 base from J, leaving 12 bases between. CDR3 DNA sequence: TGTGCCAGCAGACCGGGACCACGTAACTATGGCTACACCTTC. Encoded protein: CASRPGPRNYGYTF.

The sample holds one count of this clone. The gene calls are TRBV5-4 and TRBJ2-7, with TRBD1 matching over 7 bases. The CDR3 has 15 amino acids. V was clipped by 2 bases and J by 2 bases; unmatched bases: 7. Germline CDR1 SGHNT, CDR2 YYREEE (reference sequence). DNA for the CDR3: TGTGCCAGCAGCTTCGCCCAGGGGGTAACCTACGAGCAGTACGTC. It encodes CASSFAQGVTYEQYV.

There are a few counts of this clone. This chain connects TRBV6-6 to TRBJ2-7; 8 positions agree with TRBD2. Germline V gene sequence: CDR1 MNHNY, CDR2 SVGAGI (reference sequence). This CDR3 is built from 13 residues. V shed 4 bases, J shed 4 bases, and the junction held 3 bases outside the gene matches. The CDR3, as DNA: TGTGCCAGCAGTTGGGCTAGCGGGTACGAGCAGTACGTC. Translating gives CASSWASGYEQYV.

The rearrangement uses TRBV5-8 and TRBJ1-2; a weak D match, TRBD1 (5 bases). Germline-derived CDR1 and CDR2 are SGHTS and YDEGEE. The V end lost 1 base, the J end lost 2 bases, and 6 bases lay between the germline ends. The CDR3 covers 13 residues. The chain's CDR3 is CASSLQGNYGYTF. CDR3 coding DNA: TGTGCCAGCAGCTTGCAGGGCAACTATGGCTACACCTTC.

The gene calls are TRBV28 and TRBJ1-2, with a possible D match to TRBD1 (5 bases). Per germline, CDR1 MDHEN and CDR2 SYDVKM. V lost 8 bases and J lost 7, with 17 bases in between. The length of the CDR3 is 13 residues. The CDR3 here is CASHDHQGIGYTF. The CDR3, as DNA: TGTGCCAGCCACGATCATCAGGGAATTGGCTACACCTTC.

CDR3 sequence reads: CASSDTGLDEETQYF. In DNA form, the CDR3 reads TGTGCCAGCAGCGACACTGGACTAGACGAAGAGACCCAGTACTTC. The chain uses TRBV11-2 and TRBJ2-5; 7 bases are a match to TRBD2. Germline V gives CDR1 SGHAT, CDR2 FQNNGV. Trimming took 5 bases from V and 3 from J; bases not matched to a gene: 9. This CDR3 contains 15 residues.

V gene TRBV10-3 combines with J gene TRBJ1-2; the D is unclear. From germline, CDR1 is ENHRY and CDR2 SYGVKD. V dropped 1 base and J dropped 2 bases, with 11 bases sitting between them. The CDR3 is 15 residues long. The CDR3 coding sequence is TGTGCCATCAGTGAGTTCCTTTACAGAAACTATGGCTACACCTTC. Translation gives CAISEFLYRNYGYTF.

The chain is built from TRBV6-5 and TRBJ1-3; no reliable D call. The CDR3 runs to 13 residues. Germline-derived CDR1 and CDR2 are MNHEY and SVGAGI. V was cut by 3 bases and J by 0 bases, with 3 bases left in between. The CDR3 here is CASSYFSGNTIYF. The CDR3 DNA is TGTGCCAGCAGTTATTTCTCTGGAAACACCATATATTTT.

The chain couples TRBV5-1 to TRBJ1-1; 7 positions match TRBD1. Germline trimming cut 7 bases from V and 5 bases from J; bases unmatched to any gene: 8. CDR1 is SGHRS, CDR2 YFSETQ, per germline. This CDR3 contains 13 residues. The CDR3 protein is CASQAYRGTEAFF. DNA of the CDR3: TGCGCCAGCCAAGCTTACAGGGGTACTGAAGCTTTCTTT.

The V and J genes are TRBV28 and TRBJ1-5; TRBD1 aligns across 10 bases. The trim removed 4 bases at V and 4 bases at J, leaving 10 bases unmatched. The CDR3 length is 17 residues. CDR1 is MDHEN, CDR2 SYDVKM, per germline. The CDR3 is CASSSFRDRGPNQPQHF. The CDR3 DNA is TGTGCCAGCAGTTCTTTCCGGGACAGGGGCCCGAATCAGCCCCAGCATTTT. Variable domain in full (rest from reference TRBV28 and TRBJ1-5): DVKVTQSSRYLVKRTGEKVFLECVQDMDHENMFWYRQDPGLGLRLIYFSYDVKMKEKGDIPEGYSVSREKKERFSLILESASTNQTSMYLCASSSFRDRGPNQPQHFGDGTRLSIL.

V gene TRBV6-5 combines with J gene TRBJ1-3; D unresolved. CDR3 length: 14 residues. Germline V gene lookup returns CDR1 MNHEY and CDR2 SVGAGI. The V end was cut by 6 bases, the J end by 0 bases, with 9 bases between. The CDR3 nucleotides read TGTGCCAGCAGGCCCGATACCTCTGGAAACACCATATATTTT. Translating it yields CASRPDTSGNTIYF.

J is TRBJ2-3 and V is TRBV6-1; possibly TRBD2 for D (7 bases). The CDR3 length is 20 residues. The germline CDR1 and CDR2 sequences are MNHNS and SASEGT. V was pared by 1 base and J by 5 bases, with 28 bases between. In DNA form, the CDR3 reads TGTGCCAGCAGTGAAGTACTCTCGACGGGGGGCGCGGTAAGAGGAGATACGCAGTATTTT. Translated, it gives CASSEVLSTGGAVRGDTQYF.